This T cell receptor (beta chain) was retrieved from a study of T cell repertoires in cytomegalovirus infection. In the study overall: Indications came from public TCR beta signatures; they pointed to CMV infection and to a matching HLA type.

V lost 6 bases, J lost 4 bases, and 10 bases stayed unmatched. The germline V gene encodes CDR1 SNHLY and CDR2 FYNNEI. The CDR3 sequence is 16 residues long. Study-level points and caveats: Dominating the ex vivo response were TCR beta clonotypes that were CMV-specific and HLA-C-restricted. Summed frequency of shared TCR beta families picked out CMV carriers who also had the relevant HLA.

About this clonotype itself: As yet, its antigen is unknown.

TCRdb reprocessed the reads with MiXCR, giving one entry per CDR3 protein. The sample carries some 230,000 distinct CDR3 sequences, 22% recorded once. The receptor's source is a human donor in good health (CMV status not recorded). Some clones in this sample may be carry-over from other donors' samples. Sequenced: CD8+ T cells from PBMCs. The chain recombines TRBV2 with TRBJ2-3, with TRBD2 matching 10 bases. Written as DNA, the CDR3 is TGTGCCAGCAGCTTCTCGGGTAGCGGGGGGCCAGATACGCAGTATTTT. Protein sequence: CASSFSGSGGPDTQYF.